Shown below are 12 T cell receptor beta chains from a single sample sequenced in a study of cytomegalovirus exposure and HLA in healthy donors (dated by TCRdb to the late 2010s). The library came from the immunoSEQ multiplex PCR assay. A mixture of 60 forward primers for TCR Vbeta segments and 13 reverse primers for TCR Jbeta segments was used in the multiplex PCR. TCRdb limited this immuneACCESS table to in-frame rearrangements with V and J called. A share of clones is missing; checked studies link under half to unresolved V genes, and the rest is unexplained. Present in this sample are 150,000 to 200,000 clones, more than 80% of which were seen just once. Together, the top ten hold 4.5% to 5.5% of the sample. Material for sequencing was PBMCs. The receptors originated from a man aged 18 to 35 in good health and CMV-seronegative.

V gene TRBV12-2 combines with J gene TRBJ1-1. TRBV12-2 corresponds to a pseudogene. This CDR3 has 14 amino acids. The DNA of the CDR3 is TGTGCAAGTCGCCCAAAGCCGGGGGACACTGAAGCTTTCTTT. Protein sequence: CASRPKPGDTEAFF.

V gene TRBV29-1 combines with J gene TRBJ2-7; possibly TRBD1 for D (6 bases). CDR3 size: 15 residues. Trimming removed 6 bases from V and 7 bases from J, with 25 bases in between. Looked up from germline, CDR1 is SQVTM and CDR2 is ANQGSEA. The DNA of the CDR3 is TGCAGCGTCGTACAAAGGGAGACAGGATCGTGGGAGCAGTACTTC. It is translated as CSVVQRETGSWEQYF.

The CDR3 coding sequence is TGTGCCACCAGCAGTTTAACCGGTGGTAATCAGCCCCAGCATTTT. Translation gives CATSSLTGGNQPQHF. The chain couples TRBV15 to TRBJ1-5; D remains ambiguous. The germline V and J ends were trimmed by 3 bases and 4 bases, with 13 bases remaining between them. Germline CDR1 LNHNV, CDR2 YYDKDF (reference sequence). There are 15 residues in the CDR3.

This clone was seen only once. This chain uses TRBV11-3 with TRBJ1-4; weak D call: TRBD1 (6 bases). This CDR3 comprises 16 residues. Trimming stripped 0 bases from V and 8 bases from J, with 16 bases between. Germline V gene data show CDR1 as SGHNT and CDR2 as YENEEA. The CDR3 nucleotides are TGTGCCAGCAGCTTAGAGACTGGGGGCAGGGCGGAAAAACTGTTTTTT. Translating it yields CASSLETGGRAEKLFF.

The chain uses TRBV7-9 and TRBJ1-6, with D hard to call. Trimming pared 7 bases from V and 9 bases from J, leaving 19 bases between. Germline CDR1 and CDR2: SEHNR and FQNEAQ (reference sequence). The CDR3 contains 15 residues. The DNA for the CDR3 is TGTGCCAGCAACCTTTGGGATCCGGAGGTTTCACCCCTCCACTTT. Its protein is CASNLWDPEVSPLHF. Full variable domain (rest looked up from reference TRBV7-9 and TRBJ1-6): DTGVSQNPRHKITKRGQNVTFRCDPISEHNRLYWYRQTLGQGPEFLTYFQNEAQLEKSRLLSDRFSAERPKGSFSTLEIQRTEQGDSAMYLCASNLWDPEVSPLHFGNGTRLTVT.

V and J are TRBV10-2 and TRBJ1-4; 7 bases agree with TRBD1. This CDR3 comprises 13 residues. The ends lost 6 bases at V and 3 bases at J; junction bases unmatched: 1. The germline V gene has CDR1 WSHSY and CDR2 SAAADI. The CDR3 nucleotides are TGCGCCAGCAGGGACAGGTCTAATGAAAAACTGTTTTTT. Protein product: CASRDRSNEKLFF.

The table lists this clone with a few counts. The V call is TRBV5-4, the J call TRBJ1-4; D is perhaps TRBD1 (5 bases). V was cut by 1 base and J by 7 bases, with 8 bases left in between. CDR3 length: 13 amino acids. Germline V gene lookup returns CDR1 SGHNT and CDR2 YYREEE (reference sequence). CDR3 sequence reads: CASSLRGGEKLFF. Here the CDR3 DNA reads TGTGCCAGCAGCTTGCGGGGGGGTGAAAAACTGTTTTTT.

V usage is TRBV5-1 and J usage is TRBJ2-3, with TRBD2 matching 12 bases. V shed 4 bases and J 5 bases; nucleotides not matched to a gene: 5. The CDR3 consists of 15 residues. CDR1 and CDR2 (germline): SGHRS, YFSETQ. CDR3 loop: CASSPGLAGRDTQYF. CDR3 in DNA: TGCGCCAGCAGCCCTGGACTAGCGGGAAGAGATACGCAGTATTTT.

This rearrangement joins TRBV9 to TRBJ2-2; D perhaps matches TRBD2 (5 bases). The V end lost 0 bases, the J end lost 5 bases, and 11 bases lay between the germline ends. Germline values: CDR1 SGDLS, CDR2 YYNGEE. The CDR3 is made up of 15 amino acids. CDR3 sequence (DNA): TGTGCCAGCAGCGTAGCTCTGGGCGGGACCGGGGAGCTGTTTTTT. Encoded protein: CASSVALGGTGELFF.

The J gene is TRBJ2-3, the V gene TRBV5-1; D uncertain. The CDR3 loop spans 11 amino acids. Germline assignment: CDR1 SGHRS and CDR2 YFSETQ. V dropped 4 bases and J dropped 9 bases, with 9 bases sitting between them. The chain's CDR3 is CASSLDRTQYF. CDR3 DNA sequence: TGCGCCAGCAGCCTAGATCGAACGCAGTATTTT.

The gene calls are TRBV29-1 and TRBJ2-1; a possible D gene is TRBD2 (5 bases). Germline CDR1 is SQVTM and CDR2 is ANQGSEA. Trimming took 6 bases from V and 9 from J, leaving 9 bases between them. This CDR3 is built from 10 residues. In nucleotides, the CDR3 is TGCAGCGTCGTCCGGGGTGAGCAGTTCTTC. Its translation: CSVVRGEQFF.

This clone was observed once. The J gene is TRBJ2-7, the V gene TRBV7-8, with D possibly matching TRBD2 (5 bases). Germline assignment: CDR1 SGHVS and CDR2 FQNEAQ. The CDR3 totals 14 residues. V was pared by 4 bases and J by 9 bases, with 19 bases between. The CDR3 nucleotides are TGTGCCAGCAGCTCGATCCGTCTACATCGGGGGCAGTACTTC. Its protein is CASSSIRLHRGQYF.